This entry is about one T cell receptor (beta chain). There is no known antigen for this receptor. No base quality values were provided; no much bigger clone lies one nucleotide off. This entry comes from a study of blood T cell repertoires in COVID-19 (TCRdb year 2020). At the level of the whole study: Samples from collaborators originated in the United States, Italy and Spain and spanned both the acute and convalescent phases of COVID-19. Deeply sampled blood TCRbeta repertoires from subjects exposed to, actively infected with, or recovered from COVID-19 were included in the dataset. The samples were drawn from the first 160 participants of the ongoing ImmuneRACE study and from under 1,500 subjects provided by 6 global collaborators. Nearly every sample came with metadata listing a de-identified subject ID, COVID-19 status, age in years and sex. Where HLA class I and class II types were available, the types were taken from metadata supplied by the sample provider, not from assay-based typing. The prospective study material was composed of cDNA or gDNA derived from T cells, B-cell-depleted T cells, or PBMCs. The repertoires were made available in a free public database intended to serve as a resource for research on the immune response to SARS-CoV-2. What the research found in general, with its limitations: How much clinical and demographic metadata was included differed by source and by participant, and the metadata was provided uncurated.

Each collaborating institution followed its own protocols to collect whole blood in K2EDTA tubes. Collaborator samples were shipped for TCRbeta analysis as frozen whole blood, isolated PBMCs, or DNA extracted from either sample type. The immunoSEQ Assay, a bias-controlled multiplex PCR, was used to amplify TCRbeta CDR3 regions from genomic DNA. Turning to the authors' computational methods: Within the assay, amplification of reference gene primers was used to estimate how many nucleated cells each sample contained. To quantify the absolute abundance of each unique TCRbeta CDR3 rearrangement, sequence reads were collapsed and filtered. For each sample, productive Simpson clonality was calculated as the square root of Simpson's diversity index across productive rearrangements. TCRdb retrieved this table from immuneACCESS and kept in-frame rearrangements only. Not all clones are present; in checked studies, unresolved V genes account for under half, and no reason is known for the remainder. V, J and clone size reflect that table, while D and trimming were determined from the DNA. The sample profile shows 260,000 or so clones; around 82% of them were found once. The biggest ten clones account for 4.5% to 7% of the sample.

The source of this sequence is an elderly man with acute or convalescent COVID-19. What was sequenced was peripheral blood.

The sequenced DNA is TGTGCCAGCAGTTTACGCACCCTAATAGGCTACACCTTC. It specifies CASSLRTLIGYTF. Recombination connected TRBV28 to TRBJ1-2; no confident D gene assignment can be made. The CDR3 spans 13 residues, from the cysteine through the phenylalanine. Just CDR3 DNA is preserved here, 39 bases in frame from base 1. The V end loses 2 bases and the J end loses 8 bases, and a stretch of 12 bases separates them. Via the germline V gene, CDR1 is MDHEN and CDR2 SYDVKM.